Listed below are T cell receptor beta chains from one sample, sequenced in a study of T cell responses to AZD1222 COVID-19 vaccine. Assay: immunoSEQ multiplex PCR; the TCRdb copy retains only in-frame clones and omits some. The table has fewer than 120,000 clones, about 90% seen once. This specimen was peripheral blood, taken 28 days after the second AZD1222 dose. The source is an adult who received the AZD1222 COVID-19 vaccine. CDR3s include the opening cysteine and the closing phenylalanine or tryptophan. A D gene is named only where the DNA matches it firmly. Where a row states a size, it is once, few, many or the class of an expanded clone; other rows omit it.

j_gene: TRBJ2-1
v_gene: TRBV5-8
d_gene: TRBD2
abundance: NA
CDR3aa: CASSLGLAANEQFF
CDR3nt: TGTGCCAGCAGCTTGGGACTAGCTGCCAATGAGCAGTTCTTC

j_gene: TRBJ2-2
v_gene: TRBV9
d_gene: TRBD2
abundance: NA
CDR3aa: CASSGTSPNTGELFF
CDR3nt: TGTGCCAGCAGCGGGACTAGCCCGAACACCGGGGAGCTGTTTTTT

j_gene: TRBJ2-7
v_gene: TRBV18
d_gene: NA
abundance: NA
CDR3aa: CASSATRDRGHEQYF
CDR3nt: TGTGCCAGCTCAGCCACCAGAGACAGAGGCCACGAGCAGTACTTC

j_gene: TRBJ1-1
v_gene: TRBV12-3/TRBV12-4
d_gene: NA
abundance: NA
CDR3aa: CASRAGWNTEAFF
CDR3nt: TGTGCCAGCAGGGCAGGGTGGAACACTGAAGCTTTCTTT

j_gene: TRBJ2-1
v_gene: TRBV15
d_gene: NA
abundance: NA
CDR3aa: CATSRVGQSSYNEQFF
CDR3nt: TGTGCCACCAGCAGAGTAGGGCAGAGCTCCTACAATGAGCAGTTCTTC

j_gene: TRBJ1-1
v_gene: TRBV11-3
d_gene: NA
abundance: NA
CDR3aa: CASSPRGSAQNTEAFF
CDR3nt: TGTGCCAGCAGTCCTAGAGGTAGCGCACAGAACACTGAAGCTTTCTTT

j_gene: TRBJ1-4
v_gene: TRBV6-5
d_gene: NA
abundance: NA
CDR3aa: CASSYSRGEKLFF
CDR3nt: TGTGCCAGCAGTTACTCGCGGGGTGAAAAACTGTTTTTT

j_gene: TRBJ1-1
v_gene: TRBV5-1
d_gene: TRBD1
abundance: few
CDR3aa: CASSLGTGRNTEAFF
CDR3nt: TGCGCCAGCAGCTTGGGGACAGGCAGGAACACTGAAGCTTTCTTT

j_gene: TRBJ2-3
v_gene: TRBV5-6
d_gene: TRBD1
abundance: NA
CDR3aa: CASSLLDRVIDTQYF
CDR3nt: TGTGCCAGCAGCTTGCTGGACAGGGTTATCGATACGCAGTATTTT

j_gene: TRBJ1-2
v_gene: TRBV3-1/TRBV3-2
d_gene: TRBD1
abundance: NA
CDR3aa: CASSRGQGRYGYTF
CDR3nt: TGTGCCAGCAGCCGAGGACAGGGGAGGTATGGCTACACCTTC

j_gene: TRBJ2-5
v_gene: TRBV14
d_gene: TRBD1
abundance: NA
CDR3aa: CASSQPGTGVWGETQYF
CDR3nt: TGTGCCAGCAGCCAACCCGGGACAGGGGTTTGGGGAGAGACCCAGTACTTC

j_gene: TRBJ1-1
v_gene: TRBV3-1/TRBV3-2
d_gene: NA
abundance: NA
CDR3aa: CASSRTSGDTEAFF
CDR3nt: TGTGCCAGCAGCCGGACATCTGGGGACACTGAAGCTTTCTTT

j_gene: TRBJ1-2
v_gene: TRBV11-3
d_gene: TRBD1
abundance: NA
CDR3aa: CASSKGQGADYGYTF
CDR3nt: TGTGCCAGCAGCAAAGGACAGGGGGCAGACTATGGCTACACCTTC

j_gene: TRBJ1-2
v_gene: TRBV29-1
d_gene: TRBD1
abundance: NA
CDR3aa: CSVPTGGAGQFEGYTF
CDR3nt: TGCAGCGTCCCTACAGGGGGAGCTGGCCAATTTGAAGGCTACACCTTC

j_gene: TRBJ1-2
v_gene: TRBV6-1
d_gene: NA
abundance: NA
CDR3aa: CASSEASNYYGYTF
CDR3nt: TGTGCCAGCAGTGAAGCGAGTAACTACTATGGCTACACCTTC

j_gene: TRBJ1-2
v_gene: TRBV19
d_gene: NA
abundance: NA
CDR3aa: CASSMGPRGYTF
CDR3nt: TGTGCCAGTAGTATGGGGCCGAGGGGCTACACCTTC

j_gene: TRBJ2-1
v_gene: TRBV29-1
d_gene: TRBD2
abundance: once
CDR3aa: CSVTAGGPDEQFF
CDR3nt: TGCAGCGTTACAGCGGGAGGGCCGGATGAGCAGTTCTTC

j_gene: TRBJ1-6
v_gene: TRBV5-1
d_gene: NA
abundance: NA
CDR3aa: CASRLGENSPLHF
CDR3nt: TGCGCCAGCAGACTGGGGGAAAATTCACCCCTCCACTTT

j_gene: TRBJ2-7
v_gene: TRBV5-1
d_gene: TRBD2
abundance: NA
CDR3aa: CASSPGTSVYEQYF
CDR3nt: TGCGCCAGCAGCCCCGGGACTAGCGTATACGAGCAGTACTTC

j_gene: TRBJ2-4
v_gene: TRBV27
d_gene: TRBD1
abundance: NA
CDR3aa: CASSSIGTASNIQYF
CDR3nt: TGTGCCAGCAGTTCCATCGGGACAGCCTCAAACATTCAGTACTTC

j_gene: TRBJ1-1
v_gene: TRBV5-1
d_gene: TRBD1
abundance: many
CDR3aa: CASTSGGWGGTEAFF
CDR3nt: TGCGCCAGCACCTCAGGGGGTTGGGGAGGCACTGAAGCTTTCTTT

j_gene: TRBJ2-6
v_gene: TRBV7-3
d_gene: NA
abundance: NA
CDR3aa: CASSSGLTSGANVLTF
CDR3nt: TGTGCCAGCAGCTCGGGACTGACCTCTGGGGCCAACGTCCTGACTTTC

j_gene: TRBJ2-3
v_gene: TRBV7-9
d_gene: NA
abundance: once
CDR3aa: CASSLGTLGADTQYF
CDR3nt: TGTGCCAGCAGCTTAGGTACTCTCGGCGCAGATACGCAGTATTTT

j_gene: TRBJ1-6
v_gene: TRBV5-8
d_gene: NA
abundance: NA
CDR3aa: CASNPGPLRDSPLHF
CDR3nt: TGTGCCAGCAACCCGGGCCCCCTTCGGGATTCACCCCTCCACTTT

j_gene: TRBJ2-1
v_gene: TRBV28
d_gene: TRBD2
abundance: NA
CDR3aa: CASSLPAGGHNEQFF
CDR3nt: TGTGCCAGCAGTTTACCGGCGGGGGGCCACAATGAGCAGTTCTTC

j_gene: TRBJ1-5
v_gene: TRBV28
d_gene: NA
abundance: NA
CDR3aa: CASSPIGGGAGNQPQHF
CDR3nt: TGTGCCAGCAGTCCAATCGGTGGGGGCGCTGGCAATCAGCCCCAGCATTTT